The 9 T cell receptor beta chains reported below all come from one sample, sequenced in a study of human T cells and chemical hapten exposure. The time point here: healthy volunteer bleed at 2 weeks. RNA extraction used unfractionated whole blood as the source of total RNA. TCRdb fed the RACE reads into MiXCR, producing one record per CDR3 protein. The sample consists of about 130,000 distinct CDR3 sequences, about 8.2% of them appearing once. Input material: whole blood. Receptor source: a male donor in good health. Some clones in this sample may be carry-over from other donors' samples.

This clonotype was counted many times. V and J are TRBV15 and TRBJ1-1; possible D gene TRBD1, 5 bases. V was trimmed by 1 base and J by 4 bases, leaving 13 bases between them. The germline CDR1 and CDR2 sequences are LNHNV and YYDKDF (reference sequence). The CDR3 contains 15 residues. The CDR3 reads CATSRVGVGGTEAFF. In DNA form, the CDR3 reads TGTGCCACCAGCAGAGTAGGGGTCGGGGGCACTGAAGCTTTCTTT.

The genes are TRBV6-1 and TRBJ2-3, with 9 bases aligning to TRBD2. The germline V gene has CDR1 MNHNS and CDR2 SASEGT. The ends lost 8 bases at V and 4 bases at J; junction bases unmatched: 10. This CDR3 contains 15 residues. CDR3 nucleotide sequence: TGTGCCAGCGGTAGTGGACTAGCGAGTTCAGATACGCAGTATTTT. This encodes CASGSGLASSDTQYF.

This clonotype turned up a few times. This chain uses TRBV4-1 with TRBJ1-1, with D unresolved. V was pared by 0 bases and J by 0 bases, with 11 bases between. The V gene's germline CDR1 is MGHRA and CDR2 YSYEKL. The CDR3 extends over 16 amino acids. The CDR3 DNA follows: TGCGCCAGCAGCCAAGAAGCGGACCGAGTGAACACTGAAGCTTTCTTT. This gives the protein CASSQEADRVNTEAFF.

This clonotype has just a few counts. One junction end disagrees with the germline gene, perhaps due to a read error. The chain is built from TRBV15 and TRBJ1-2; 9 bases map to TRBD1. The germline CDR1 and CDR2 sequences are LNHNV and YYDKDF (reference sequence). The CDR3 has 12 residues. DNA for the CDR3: TGTGTCACCAGCAGCGGGACAGGGGGCTACACCTTC. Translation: CVTSSGTGGYTF.

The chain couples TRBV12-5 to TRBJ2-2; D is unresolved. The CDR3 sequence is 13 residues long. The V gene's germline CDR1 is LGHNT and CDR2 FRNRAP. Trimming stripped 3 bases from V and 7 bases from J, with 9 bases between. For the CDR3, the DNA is TGTGCTAGTGGTTTTGGGGTCGGCGGGGAGCTGTTTTTT. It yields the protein CASGFGVGGELFF.

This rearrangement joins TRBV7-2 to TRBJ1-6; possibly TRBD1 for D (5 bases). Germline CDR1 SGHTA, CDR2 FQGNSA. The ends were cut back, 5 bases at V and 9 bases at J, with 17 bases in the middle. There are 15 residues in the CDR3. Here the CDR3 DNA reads TGTGCCAGCAGCGACGACCGGGGGTCCGGTTCACCCCTCCACTTT. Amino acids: CASSDDRGSGSPLHF.

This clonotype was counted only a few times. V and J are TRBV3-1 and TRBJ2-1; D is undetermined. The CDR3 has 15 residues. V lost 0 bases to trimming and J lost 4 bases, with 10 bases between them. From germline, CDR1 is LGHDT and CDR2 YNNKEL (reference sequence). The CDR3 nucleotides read TGTGCCAGCAGCCAAGACGGTCCGCGTTACAATGAGCAGTTCTTC. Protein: CASSQDGPRYNEQFF.

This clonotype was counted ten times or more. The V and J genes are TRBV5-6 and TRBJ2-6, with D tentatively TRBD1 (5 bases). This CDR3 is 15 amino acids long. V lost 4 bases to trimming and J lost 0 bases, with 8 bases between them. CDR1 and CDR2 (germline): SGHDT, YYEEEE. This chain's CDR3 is CASSPDNSGANVLTF. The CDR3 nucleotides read TGTGCCAGCAGCCCGGACAACTCTGGGGCCAACGTCCTGACTTTC. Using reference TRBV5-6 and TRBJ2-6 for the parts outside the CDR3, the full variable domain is DAGVTQSPTHLIKTRGQQVTLRCSPKSGHDTVSWYQQALGQGPQFIFQYYEEEERQRGNFPDRFSGHQFPNYSSELNVNALLLGDSALYLCASSPDNSGANVLTFGAGSRLTVL.

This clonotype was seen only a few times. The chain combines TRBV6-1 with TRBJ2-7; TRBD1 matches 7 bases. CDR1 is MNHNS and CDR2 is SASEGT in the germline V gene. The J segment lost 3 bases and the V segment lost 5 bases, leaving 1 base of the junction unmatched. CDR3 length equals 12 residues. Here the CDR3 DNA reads TGTGCCAGCAGTCGGACAGGCTACGAGCAGTACTTC. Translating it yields CASSRTGYEQYF.